Sequencing of this T cell receptor (beta chain) was carried out in a study of CD8+CD57+ T cells in acquired aplastic anemia. Points from the study as a whole: Significance was not reached for CD8+ Simpson's diversity between patients and controls.

This CDR3 comprises 16 residues. Per the germline V gene, CDR1 is SGHAT and CDR2 is FQNNGV. V was clipped by 4 bases and J by 3 bases, with 19 bases between them. This clonotype was picked up many times. The antigen remains unidentified. CDR3 and TCR beta VDJ profiling relied on genomic DNA as the template. MiXCR, applied by TCRdb to the reads, yields one record per CDR3 protein. Here the sample spans 100,000 to 150,000 distinct CDR3 sequences, around 46% being singletons. The sample comprised sorted CD4+, CD8+, or CD8+CD57+ T cells (not recorded which) from PBMCs. The receptor comes from a human donor in good health, serving as a control. This rearrangement joins TRBV11-2 to TRBJ2-7; D tentatively fits TRBD1 or TRBD2 (6 bases each). The chain's CDR3 is CASSSAGVWGDYEQYF. Here the CDR3 DNA reads TGTGCCAGCAGCTCTGCAGGGGTTTGGGGGGACTACGAGCAGTACTTC.